A single sample is the source of the 13 T cell receptor beta chains below, sequenced in a study of technical replicates of blood from a few donors. Repertoires were generated with immunoSEQ multiplex PCR, while TCRdb's copy carries only in-frame clones and drops some. Among over 65,000 clones, 94% were seen once, and the ten largest hold over 0.25%. The sample comprised T cells isolated from PBMCs. The source is a human donor in good health.

The chain joins TRBV5-1 to TRBJ1-3; D is possibly TRBD1 (5 bases). CDR1 and CDR2 from the germline V gene are SGHRS and YFSETQ. This CDR3 has 15 amino acids. Trimming removed 2 bases at V and 1 base at J, with 10 bases between. The CDR3 sequence is CASSLEGESGNTIYF. CDR3 bases: TGCGCCAGCAGCTTAGAAGGGGAATCTGGAAACACCATATATTTT.

The rearrangement links TRBV13 to TRBJ2-7, with D possibly TRBD2 on 5 matching bases. V lost 5 bases and J 1 base, leaving 24 bases between the germline ends. Germline lookup yields CDR1 PRHDT and CDR2 FYEKMQ (reference sequence). The CDR3 totals 18 residues. The CDR3 region is CASSEEGSWYRKSYEQYF. CDR3 coding DNA: TGTGCCAGCAGCGAGGAAGGGAGTTGGTACCGTAAGTCCTACGAGCAGTACTTC. The full variable domain, rest sourced from reference TRBV13 and TRBJ2-7, is AAGVIQSPRHLIKEKRETATLKCYPIPRHDTVYWYQQGPGQDPQFLISFYEKMQSDKGSIPDRFSAQQFSDYHSELNMSSLELGDSALYFCASSEEGSWYRKSYEQYFGPGTRLTVT.

This chain uses TRBV10-1 with TRBJ2-1, with 9 positions matching TRBD2. CDR1 and CDR2 from the germline V gene are WNHNN and SYGVQD (reference sequence). There are 13 residues in the CDR3. V lost 5 bases to trimming and J lost 10 bases; unmatched junction nucleotides: 6. The CDR3 DNA sequence: TGCGCCAGCAGTTGGGCTAGCGGGGACGAGCAGTTCTTC. It is translated as CASSWASGDEQFF.

The chain is built from TRBV10-1 and TRBJ2-3; 9 nucleotides agree with TRBD2. V lost 8 bases to trimming and J lost 2 bases; unmatched junction nucleotides: 11. Germline V gene data show CDR1 as WNHNN and CDR2 as SYGVQD (reference sequence). The CDR3 extends over 16 amino acids. CDR3 amino acids: CASSPASGAVTDTQYF. In DNA form, the CDR3 reads TGCGCCAGCTCACCCGCTAGCGGGGCCGTCACAGATACGCAGTATTTT.

V is TRBV6-1 and J is TRBJ2-1, with D possibly TRBD2 on 7 matching bases. Per the germline V gene, CDR1 is MNHNS and CDR2 is SASEGT. This CDR3 is built from 15 residues. V was clipped by 3 bases and J by 4 bases, with 13 bases between them. Written as DNA, the CDR3 is TGTGCCAGCAGTGAGGGCGGGGGCCCTTACAATGAGCAGTTCTTC. Translation gives CASSEGGGPYNEQFF.

Here the CDR3 DNA reads TGTGCCAGCAGCGGGTCCTTAGACCCTGGAGGACGTGGCTACACCTTC. Its translation is CASSGSLDPGGRGYTF. The rearrangement uses TRBV9 and TRBJ1-2; the D is unclear. This CDR3 contains 16 residues. V gave up 3 bases and J gave up 7 bases, with 22 bases separating them. Germline CDR1 SGDLS, CDR2 YYNGEE.

This clone turned up a few times. The chain recombines TRBV7-9 with TRBJ1-1; D possibly corresponds to TRBD1 (5 bases). V lost 5 bases to trimming and J lost 1 base, with 17 bases between them. The CDR3 consists of 16 residues. CDR1 and CDR2 (germline): SEHNR, FQNEAQ (reference sequence). The CDR3 region has the DNA TGTGCCAGCAGCCACGCCCCGGGAGGGGCGAACACTGAAGCTTTCTTT. Its translation: CASSHAPGGANTEAFF.

The chain links TRBV4-1 to TRBJ1-1, with D maybe TRBD1 (6 bases). Germline CDR1 is MGHRA and CDR2 is YSYEKL. V was cut by 4 bases and J by 5 bases, with 11 bases left in between. The CDR3 has 13 residues. This CDR3 reads CASSPDRGTEAFF. In DNA, the CDR3 is TGCGCCAGCAGCCCGGATAGGGGGACTGAAGCTTTCTTT.

The chain is built from TRBV27 and TRBJ1-5; D possibly corresponds to TRBD1 (5 bases). Germline CDR1 reads MNHEY; CDR2 reads SMNVEV (reference sequence). Trimming left V 3 bases short and J 0 bases short, with 9 bases between. This CDR3 has 15 amino acids. Written as DNA, the CDR3 is TGTGCCAGCAGTTTGTCAGGGTATAGCAATCAGCCCCAGCATTTT. This gives the protein CASSLSGYSNQPQHF.

The chain uses TRBV5-4 and TRBJ2-1; 14 nucleotides match TRBD2. There are 14 residues in the CDR3. From germline, CDR1 is SGHNT and CDR2 YYREEE (reference sequence). V lost 2 bases, J lost 10 bases, and 2 bases stayed unmatched. CDR3 loop: CASSFRLAGGEQFF. CDR3 nucleotide sequence: TGTGCCAGCAGCTTCAGACTAGCGGGGGGGGAGCAGTTCTTC. The full variable domain, completed using reference TRBV5-4 and TRBJ2-1, is ETGVTQSPTHLIKTRGQQVTLRCSSQSGHNTVSWYQQALGQGPQFIFQYYREEENGRGNFPPRFSGLQFPNYSSELNVNALELDDSALYLCASSFRLAGGEQFFGPGTRLTVL.

The V call is TRBV5-1, the J call TRBJ1-1; D unclear. Germline-derived CDR1 and CDR2 are SGHRS and YFSETQ. The CDR3 loop spans 13 amino acids. With 0 bases removed from V and 7 bases from J, the gap between germline ends came to 10 bases. In DNA form, the CDR3 reads TGCGCCAGCAGCTTGGCCGAGCGGTATGAAGCTTTCTTT. Protein product: CASSLAERYEAFF.

This chain uses TRBV2 with TRBJ1-1; tentative D call: TRBD1 (6 bases). Germline CDR1 is SNHLY and CDR2 is FYNNEI. V was pared by 6 bases and J by 0 bases, with 17 bases between. There are 16 residues in the CDR3. The CDR3, as DNA: TGTGCCAGCAGACCTACAGGGCACGGTATGAACACTGAAGCTTTCTTT. Translation: CASRPTGHGMNTEAFF.

This chain uses TRBV19 with TRBJ1-5; 7 bases agree with TRBD1. Trimming at V came to 2 bases and at J to 6 bases, leaving 16 bases not matched to a gene. This CDR3 has 18 amino acids. CDR1 is LNHDA, CDR2 SQIVND, per germline (reference sequence). The CDR3 protein is CASSIRTGSRRGFQPQHF. As DNA, the CDR3 is TGTGCCAGTAGTATAAGGACAGGCTCTCGCCGGGGTTTTCAGCCCCAGCATTTT.